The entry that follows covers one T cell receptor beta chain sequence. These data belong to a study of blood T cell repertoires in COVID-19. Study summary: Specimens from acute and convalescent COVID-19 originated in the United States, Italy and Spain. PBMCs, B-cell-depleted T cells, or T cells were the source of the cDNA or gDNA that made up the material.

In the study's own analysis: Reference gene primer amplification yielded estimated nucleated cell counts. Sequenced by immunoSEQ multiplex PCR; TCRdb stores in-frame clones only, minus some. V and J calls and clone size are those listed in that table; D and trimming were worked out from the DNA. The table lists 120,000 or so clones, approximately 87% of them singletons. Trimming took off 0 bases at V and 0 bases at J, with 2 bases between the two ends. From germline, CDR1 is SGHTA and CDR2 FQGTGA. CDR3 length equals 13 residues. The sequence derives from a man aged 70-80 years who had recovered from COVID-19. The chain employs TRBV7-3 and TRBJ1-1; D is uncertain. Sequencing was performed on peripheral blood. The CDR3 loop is CASSLTVNTEAFF. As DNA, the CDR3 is TGTGCCAGCAGCTTAACCGTGAACACTGAAGCTTTCTTT.